Presented here are 21 T cell receptor beta chains from one specimen sequenced in a study of cytomegalovirus exposure and HLA in healthy donors. With 60 Vbeta and 13 Jbeta primers, the PCR was carried out. The method was immunoSEQ multiplex PCR; TCRdb's version includes in-frame clones alone and lacks a portion of them. The sample has 100,000 to 150,000 clones, just under 75% seen once. What was sequenced was PBMCs. These receptor sequences come from a man aged 55-75 years in good health and CMV-seropositive.

The gene calls are TRBV27 and TRBJ1-1, with D tentatively TRBD1 (5 bases). The germline V gene encodes CDR1 MNHEY and CDR2 SMNVEV (reference sequence). The CDR3 has 16 amino acids. V dropped 3 bases and J dropped 1 base, with 15 bases sitting between them. Here the CDR3 reads CASSFRRASRNTEAFF. CDR3 nucleotide sequence: TGTGCCAGCAGTTTCCGCAGGGCCAGCCGGAACACTGAAGCTTTCTTT.

The chain uses TRBV5-8 and TRBJ2-7; 8 bases are shared with TRBD2. Losses at the gene ends were 1 base for V and 4 bases for J; bases not matched to a gene: 7. Germline assignment: CDR1 SGHTS and CDR2 YDEGEE. The CDR3 totals 15 residues. Written as DNA, the CDR3 is TGTGCCAGCAGCTTGCCGGGACTAGGTAGATACGAGCAGTACTTC. Amino acids: CASSLPGLGRYEQYF.

The chain joins TRBV9 to TRBJ1-2; D is possibly TRBD1 (5 bases). The V end lost 1 base, the J end lost 6 bases, and 16 bases lay between the germline ends. The CDR3 has 15 residues. Germline V gives CDR1 SGDLS, CDR2 YYNGEE. In DNA, the CDR3 is TGTGCCAGCAGCGTAATAGGGGCAAGATTCGATGGCTACACCTTC. This sequence encodes CASSVIGARFDGYTF.

The J gene is TRBJ2-3, the V gene TRBV7-9; maybe TRBD2 (5 bases). Per germline, CDR1 SEHNR and CDR2 FQNEAQ (reference sequence). This CDR3 is built from 15 residues. Trimming pared 1 base from V and 5 bases from J, leaving 13 bases between. This CDR3 is CASSLVAEGIDTQYF. DNA of the CDR3: TGTGCCAGCAGCTTAGTAGCAGAGGGTATAGATACGCAGTATTTT.

This clone showed up just a few times. CDR3 coding DNA: TGTGCCATCAGTGAGTCGGTAATCAGGTCCTACGAGCAGTACTTC. Translating gives CAISESVIRSYEQYF. V and J are TRBV10-3 and TRBJ2-7; D unclear. CDR3 length equals 15 residues. V was pared by 0 bases and J by 1 base, with 10 bases between. CDR1 ENHRY and CDR2 SYGVKD come from the germline V gene.

The CDR3 DNA is TGTGCCAGCTCACCAGGGCTGTCCCAAGAGACCCAGTACTTC. Translated, it gives CASSPGLSQETQYF. The chain is built from TRBV18 and TRBJ2-5; no clear D gene. V lost 2 bases to trimming and J lost 1 base, with 8 bases between them. Germline-derived CDR1 and CDR2 are KGHSH and LQKENI. This CDR3 is built from 14 residues.

This clone was counted between two and nine times. The J gene is TRBJ2-7, the V gene TRBV5-4; TRBD1 agrees at 9 bases. The CDR3 is made up of 14 amino acids. The germline CDR1 and CDR2 sequences are SGHNT and YYREEE (reference sequence). Unmatched junction bases numbered 8, after V lost 4 bases and J lost 6 bases. CDR3: CASSIRTGAREQYF. In nucleotides, the CDR3 is TGTGCCAGCAGCATACGGACAGGGGCACGCGAGCAGTACTTC.

The gene calls are TRBV10-1 and TRBJ2-7, with D possibly being TRBD1 (6 bases). The germline CDR1 and CDR2 sequences are WNHNN and SYGVQD (reference sequence). Trimming left V 6 bases short and J 2 bases short, with 14 bases between. This CDR3 contains 14 residues. This CDR3 reads CASSLTGSTYEQYF. The DNA of the CDR3 is TGCGCCAGCAGCCTGACAGGTTCTACCTACGAGCAGTACTTC.

This rearrangement joins TRBV5-1 to TRBJ1-6, with 11 bases matching TRBD1. The CDR3 has 14 residues. V was clipped by 3 bases and J by 8 bases; unmatched bases: 1. Germline V gives CDR1 SGHRS, CDR2 YFSETQ. The CDR3 loop is CASSSGQGDSPLHF. The DNA of the CDR3 is TGCGCCAGCAGCTCGGGACAGGGGGATTCACCCCTCCACTTT.

The rearrangement uses TRBV11-2 and TRBJ1-1; D unclear. The V end lost 0 bases, the J end lost 1 base, and 6 bases lay between the germline ends. CDR1 and CDR2 from the germline V gene are SGHAT and FQNNGV. CDR3 length equals 14 residues. The CDR3 region is CASSLETANTEAFF. The CDR3, as DNA: TGTGCCAGCAGCTTAGAAACAGCGAACACTGAAGCTTTCTTT.

The chain carries TRBV6-6 and TRBJ1-5, with 7 bases lining up with TRBD1. This CDR3 has 15 amino acids. Trimming at V came to 2 bases and at J to 7 bases, leaving 8 bases not matched to a gene. Germline V gene data show CDR1 as MNHNY and CDR2 as SVGAGI (reference sequence). CDR3 region: CASSYGRGGQQPQHF. The CDR3 region has the DNA TGTGCCAGCAGTTACGGTAGAGGGGGCCAGCAGCCCCAGCATTTT.

This clone was seen a handful of times. The rearrangement uses TRBV5-5 and TRBJ1-1; no reliable D call. Germline V CDR1 and CDR2: SGHKS, YYEKEE (reference sequence). The CDR3 loop spans 14 amino acids. V was cut by 7 bases and J by 1 base, with 14 bases left in between. DNA for the CDR3: TGTGCCAGCGCCCTAGCGGTGGAGAACACTGAAGCTTTCTTT. Protein sequence: CASALAVENTEAFF. The full variable domain, completed using reference TRBV5-5 and TRBJ1-1, is DAGVTQSPTHLIKTRGQQVTLRCSPISGHKSVSWYQQVLGQGPQFIFQYYEKEERGRGNFPDRFSARQFPNYSSELNVNALLLGDSALYLCASALAVENTEAFFGQGTRLTVV.

The chain is built from TRBV27 and TRBJ1-5, with 10 bases identical to TRBD1. Per germline, CDR1 MNHEY and CDR2 SMNVEV (reference sequence). The ends lost 6 bases at V and 6 bases at J; junction bases unmatched: 14. This CDR3 has 17 amino acids. The CDR3 nucleotides are TGTGCCAGCAGACCCTCAACCGGGACAGGGGAGACTCAGCCCCAGCATTTT. It translates to CASRPSTGTGETQPQHF.

A remark on this clone: Other DNA sequences from this sample encode an identical CDR3 as well. V and J are TRBV28 and TRBJ1-2; D is unclear. Trimming shortened V by 6 bases and J by 5 bases, and 4 bases separated the two germline ends. CDR1 is MDHEN, CDR2 SYDVKM, per germline. The CDR3 consists of 10 residues. The CDR3 region is CASSRYGYTF. The CDR3 DNA is TGTGCCAGCAGCCGTTATGGCTACACCTTC.

The chain employs TRBV19 and TRBJ1-5, with a possible D match to TRBD1 (6 bases). V was cut by 8 bases and J by 0 bases, with 17 bases left in between. Germline V gene lookup returns CDR1 LNHDA and CDR2 SQIVND (reference sequence). The CDR3 runs to 16 residues. CDR3 amino acids: CASGTHEPYSNQPQHF. CDR3 DNA sequence: TGTGCCAGTGGGACACACGAGCCTTATAGCAATCAGCCCCAGCATTTT.

CDR3 amino acids: CASRTPRQGGSYEQYF. CDR3 in DNA: TGTGCCAGTAGAACACCGAGACAGGGAGGCTCCTACGAGCAGTACTTC. This sequence joins TRBV19 and TRBJ2-7, with D possibly matching TRBD1 (7 bases). Germline CDR1 LNHDA, CDR2 SQIVND (reference sequence). Trimming removed 6 bases at V and 0 bases at J, with 18 bases between. This CDR3 spans 16 amino acids.

This sequence joins TRBV6-5 and TRBJ2-7, with D possibly matching TRBD1 (5 bases). The CDR3 is made up of 14 amino acids. Trimming pared 8 bases from V and 10 bases from J, leaving 24 bases between. Per germline, CDR1 MNHEY and CDR2 SVGAGI. DNA of the CDR3: TGTGCCAGCGGGAATGGGGCTTCAACCAGTGGACAGTACTTC. This gives the protein CASGNGASTSGQYF.

The chain recombines TRBV2 with TRBJ1-1; D not certain. The CDR3 is 12 residues long. Trimming removed 2 bases from V and 2 bases from J, with 3 bases in between. Germline V gene data show CDR1 as SNHLY and CDR2 as FYNNEI. As DNA, the CDR3 is TGTGCCAGCAGTGAAACAAACACTGAAGCTTTCTTT. Its protein product is CASSETNTEAFF.

This clone was seen once. The CDR3, as DNA: TGTGCCAGCAGCTTAGGTGGAGTTCCAGATACGCAGTATTTT. Its protein product is CASSLGGVPDTQYF. The rearrangement joins TRBV5-4 to TRBJ2-3, with no clear D. Germline assignment: CDR1 SGHNT and CDR2 YYREEE (reference sequence). The CDR3 runs 14 residues. With 2 bases removed from V and 4 bases from J, the gap between germline ends came to 11 bases.

The V and J genes are TRBV18 and TRBJ1-3; 8 nucleotides line up with TRBD1. Trimming at V came to 3 bases and at J to 2 bases, leaving 12 bases not matched to a gene. Germline loops: CDR1 KGHSH, CDR2 LQKENI. This CDR3 comprises 18 residues. The CDR3 coding sequence is TGTGCCAGCTCACCGTTATCACTTGGACAGGGCGCTGGAAACACCATATATTTT. It encodes CASSPLSLGQGAGNTIYF.

The chain links TRBV13 to TRBJ1-2; 7 bases line up with TRBD1. Trimming at V came to 5 bases and at J to 0 bases, leaving 6 bases not matched to a gene. The V gene's germline CDR1 is PRHDT and CDR2 FYEKMQ (reference sequence). The CDR3 extends over 15 amino acids. This chain's CDR3 is CASSGRDRANYGYTF. The CDR3 DNA follows: TGTGCCAGCAGCGGAAGGGACAGAGCTAACTATGGCTACACCTTC.